This TCR beta chain derives from a study of blood T cells in healthy people across ages. A sample-barcoded 5' primer and a J-beta primer mix were used in a second PCR of roughly 7 to 11 cycles. From the 5' RACE reads, TCRdb called clonotypes with MiXCR, one entry per CDR3 protein. This table holds over 1,200,000 distinct CDR3 sequences, approximately 59% found once. From germline, CDR1 is SGDLS and CDR2 YYNGEE. V was shortened by 7 bases and J by 5 bases, with 6 bases between the two germline ends. The CDR3 sequence is 10 residues long. The clonotype was recovered from a man between 18 and 35 years old in good health. Sequencing was performed on blood. This rearrangement joins TRBV9 to TRBJ1-2; D uncertain. DNA for the CDR3: TGTGCCAGCCGCTCTTATGGCTACACCTTC. This sequence encodes CASRSYGYTF. Based on the CDR3 plus reference TRBV9 and TRBJ1-2, the full variable domain is DSGVTQTPKHLITATGQRVTLRCSPRSGDLSVYWYQQSLDQGLQFLIQYYNGEERAKGNILERFSAQQFPDLHSELNLSSLELGDSALYFCASRSYGYTFGSGTRLTVV.